This T cell receptor beta chain was sequenced for a study of T cell repertoires in cytomegalovirus infection. Study-wide background: An indication of both CMV infection and matching HLA type came from public TCR beta signatures.

Notes on this clonotype: What it binds is not known.

TCRdb ran MiXCR on the reads and lists one entry per CDR3 protein. This table has approximately 700,000 distinct CDR3 sequences, 35% to 40% appearing once. Study-level findings and limits: Carriers of CMV plus the relevant HLA were identified by cumulative public TCR beta family frequency. It was HLA-C-restricted CMV-specific TCR beta clonotypes that dominated the response ex vivo.

From germline, CDR1 is MNHNS and CDR2 SASEGT. Trimming shortened V by 7 bases and J by 8 bases, and 13 bases separated the two germline ends. The length of the CDR3 is 12 residues. The clonotype was recovered from a human donor in good health (CMV status not recorded). Some clones in this sample may be carry-over from other donors' samples. This chain links TRBV6-1 with TRBJ2-3, with a possible D match to TRBD1 (5 bases). Specimen: PBMCs. CDR3 nucleotide sequence: TGTGCCAGCACGGCCAGGGTCGGTACGCAGTATTTT. It codes for CASTARVGTQYF.